Sequencing of this T cell receptor (beta chain) was carried out in a study of blood T cell repertoires in COVID-19. Whole-study context: Spain, Italy and the United States supplied samples that represented acute and convalescent COVID-19. From T cells, B-cell-depleted T cells, or PBMCs came the material, which was cDNA or gDNA.

In the study's own analysis: Amplified reference gene primers provided the basis for estimating nucleated cell counts. The data were produced by immunoSEQ multiplex PCR, yet TCRdb's version contains in-frame clones alone and is incomplete. V, J and clone size were drawn from that table, and D and trimming were deduced from the DNA. The top ten hold under 3.5% of the sample, which has under 250,000 clones, 70% to 90% seen once. This clone was counted between two and nine times. CDR3 length equals 14 residues. Trimming shortened V by 4 bases and J by 5 bases, and 14 bases separated the two germline ends. Germline loops: CDR1 SNHLY, CDR2 FYNNEI.

The sequence was collected from a man aged 50 or older who had recovered from COVID-19. What was sequenced was peripheral blood. V is TRBV2 and J is TRBJ2-5, with a weak D call TRBD2 (6 bases). CDR3 loop: CASSVTRSRETQYF. In DNA, the CDR3 is TGTGCCAGCAGTGTGACTAGGTCCCGGGAGACCCAGTACTTC.